Listed here is a single T cell receptor beta chain. Its antigen is undetermined. This sample was taken from a study of OX40 agonist ivuxolimab in advanced cancers. Study-level points and caveats: With doses of 0.1 to 3.0 mg/kg, CD4+ and CD8+ blood T cells had undergone clonal expansion by week 6. Partial responders treated at 0.1-3.0 mg/kg exhibited clonal expansion among the lowest measured. Researchers did not establish what antigens the expanded peripheral T cells target.

Data came from immunoSEQ multiplex PCR; TCRdb stores just in-frame clones and leaves some out. Among around 15,000 clones listed, 80% were seen once. The sequencing used CD4+ or CD8+ T cells sorted from blood, collected in a trial of the OX40 agonist ivuxolimab. The TCR was taken from an adult with an advanced solid tumor such as melanoma, head and neck, liver or kidney cancer.

CDR3 protein: CASSHRYLVDEAFF. The CDR3 DNA reads TGTGCCAGCAGCCACCGTTATTTGGTTGATGAAGCTTTCTTT. V is TRBV14 and J is TRBJ1-1; D not resolved. The V end was cut by 3 bases, the J end by 7 bases, with 15 bases between. The CDR3 spans 14 residues. Germline V gene sequence: CDR1 SGHDN, CDR2 FVKESK.